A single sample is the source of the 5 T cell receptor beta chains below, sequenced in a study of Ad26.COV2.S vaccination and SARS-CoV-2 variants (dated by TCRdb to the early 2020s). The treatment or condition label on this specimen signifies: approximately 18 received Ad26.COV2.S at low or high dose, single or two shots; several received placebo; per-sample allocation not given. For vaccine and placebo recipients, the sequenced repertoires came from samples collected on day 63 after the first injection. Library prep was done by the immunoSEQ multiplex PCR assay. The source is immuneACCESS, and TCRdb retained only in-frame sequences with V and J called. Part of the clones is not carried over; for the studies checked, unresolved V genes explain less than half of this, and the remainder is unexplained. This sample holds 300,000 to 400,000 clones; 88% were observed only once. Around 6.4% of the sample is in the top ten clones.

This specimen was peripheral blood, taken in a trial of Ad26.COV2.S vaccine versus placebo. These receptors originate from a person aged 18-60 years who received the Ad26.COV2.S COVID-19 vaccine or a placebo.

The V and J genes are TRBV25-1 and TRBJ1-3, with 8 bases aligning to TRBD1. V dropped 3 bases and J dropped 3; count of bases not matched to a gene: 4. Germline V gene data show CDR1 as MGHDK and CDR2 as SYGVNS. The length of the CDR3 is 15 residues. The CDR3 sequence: CASSDFGQGGNTIYF. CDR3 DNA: TGTGCCAGCAGTGACTTCGGACAGGGTGGAAACACCATATATTTT. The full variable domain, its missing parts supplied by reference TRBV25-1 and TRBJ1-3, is EADIYQTPRYLVIGTGKKITLECSQTMGHDKMYWYQQDPGMELHLIHYSYGVNSTEKGDLSSESTVSRIRTEHFPLTLESARPSHTSQYLCASSDFGQGGNTIYFGEGSWLTVV.

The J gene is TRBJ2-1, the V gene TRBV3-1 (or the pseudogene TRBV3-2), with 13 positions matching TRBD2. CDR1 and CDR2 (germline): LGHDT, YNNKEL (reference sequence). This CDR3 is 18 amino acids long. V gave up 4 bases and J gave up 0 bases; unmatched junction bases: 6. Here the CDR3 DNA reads TGTGCCAGCAGCCCCCGGACTAGCGGGAGTTACTCCTACAATGAGCAGTTCTTC. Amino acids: CASSPRTSGSYSYNEQFF.

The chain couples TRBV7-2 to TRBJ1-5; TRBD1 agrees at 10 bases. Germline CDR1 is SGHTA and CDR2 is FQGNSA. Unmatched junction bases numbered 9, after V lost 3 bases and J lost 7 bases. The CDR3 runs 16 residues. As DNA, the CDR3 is TGTGCCAGCAGCTTTTCGGGACAGGGGCGCGGGCAGCCCCAGCATTTT. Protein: CASSFSGQGRGQPQHF.

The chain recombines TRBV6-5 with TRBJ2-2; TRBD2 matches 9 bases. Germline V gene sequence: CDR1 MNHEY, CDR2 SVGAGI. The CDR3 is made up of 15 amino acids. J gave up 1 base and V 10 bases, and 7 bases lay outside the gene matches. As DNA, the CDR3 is TGTGCCACACAGGGACTAGCCGAGAACACCGGGGAGCTGTTTTTT. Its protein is CATQGLAENTGELFF.

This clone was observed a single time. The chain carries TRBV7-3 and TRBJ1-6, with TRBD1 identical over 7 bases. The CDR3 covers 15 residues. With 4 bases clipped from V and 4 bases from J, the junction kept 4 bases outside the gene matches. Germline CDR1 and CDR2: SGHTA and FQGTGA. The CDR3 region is CASSSDRAYNSPLHF. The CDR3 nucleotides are TGTGCCAGCAGCTCCGACAGGGCTTATAATTCACCCCTCCACTTT.